This entry lists 9 T cell receptor beta chains sequenced from one sample in a study of cytomegalovirus exposure and HLA in healthy donors. 60 Vbeta and 13 Jbeta primers were used in PCR. TCRdb's copy holds only in-frame clones and misses some; the assay was immunoSEQ multiplex PCR. The sample lists 150,000 to 200,000 clones, 70% to 80% occurring once. What was sequenced was PBMCs. Source of these receptors: a woman aged 55-69 years in good health and CMV-seropositive.

V is TRBV5-4 and J is TRBJ2-2, with D perhaps TRBD2 (7 bases). Trimming removed 4 bases from V and 3 bases from J, with 16 bases in between. The CDR3 consists of 16 residues. Looked up from germline, CDR1 is SGHNT and CDR2 is YYREEE (reference sequence). In nucleotides, the CDR3 is TGTGCCAGCAGCCAACCGGGGGGCATCGACACCGGGGAGCTGTTTTTT. Its translation is CASSQPGGIDTGELFF.

The chain carries TRBV4-2 and TRBJ2-1; 10 nucleotides line up with TRBD2. This CDR3 has 15 amino acids. CDR1 and CDR2 (germline): LGHNA, YNFKEQ. With V trimmed by 4 bases and J by 5 bases, 5 bases remained unmatched. CDR3 amino acids: CASSPSGSLDNEQFF. The CDR3 DNA reads as TGTGCCAGCAGCCCTAGCGGGAGCCTCGACAATGAGCAGTTCTTC.

This chain uses TRBV23-1 with TRBJ2-7, with D perhaps TRBD2 (5 bases). TRBV23-1 has ORF status, its function being uncertain. This CDR3 contains 13 residues. The V end lost 0 bases, the J end lost 3 bases, and 6 bases lay between the germline ends. The CDR3 spells CASSQSGDYEQYF. CDR3 DNA: TGCGCCAGCAGTCAATCCGGGGACTACGAGCAGTACTTC.

This clone was detected only a few times. This sequence joins TRBV21-1 and TRBJ1-1; TRBD1 is the table's D call and was not checked against the DNA. TRBV21-1 is classified as a pseudogene. The CDR3 consists of 15 residues. The CDR3 DNA reads TGTGCCAGCAGCAAACCGGGACAGATCGACCGGTCAGCTTTCTTT. Translation gives CASSKPGQIDRSAFF.

This clone has more than one count but fewer than ten. The chain carries TRBV28 and TRBJ2-7; 8 bases line up with TRBD1. This CDR3 spans 14 amino acids. The ends lost 7 bases at V and 4 bases at J; junction bases unmatched: 9. CDR1 and CDR2 from the germline V gene are MDHEN and SYDVKM. The CDR3 loop reads CASIDRTGNYEQYF. In DNA form, the CDR3 reads TGTGCCAGCATAGATCGGACAGGGAATTACGAGCAGTACTTC.

The rearrangement links TRBV5-1 to TRBJ2-2; D possibly corresponds to TRBD2 (5 bases). Trimming stripped 0 bases from V and 5 bases from J, with 14 bases between. The CDR3 length is 16 residues. CDR1 SGHRS and CDR2 YFSETQ come from the germline V gene. The CDR3 region is CASSLEGLGSTGELFF. The DNA for the CDR3 is TGCGCCAGCAGCTTGGAAGGGTTAGGGAGTACCGGGGAGCTGTTTTTT.

This clone was detected a few times. The CDR3 DNA reads TGTGCCAGCAGCTCTCCGGGGAGGGCCGGCTACAATGAGCAGTTCTTC. Its translation: CASSSPGRAGYNEQFF. The V gene is TRBV5-4, the J gene TRBJ2-1; TRBD2 agrees at 7 bases. Trimming removed 3 bases from V and 3 bases from J; junction bases left unmatched: 9. The CDR3 contains 16 residues. Germline CDR1 and CDR2: SGHNT and YYREEE (reference sequence).

The V gene is TRBV28, the J gene TRBJ1-1, with D maybe TRBD1 (5 bases). Germline CDR1 MDHEN, CDR2 SYDVKM. V was trimmed by 6 bases and J by 0 bases, leaving 14 bases between them. The CDR3 has 15 amino acids. CDR3 nucleotides: TGTGCCAGCAGGCCATTGACAGATATGAACACTGAAGCTTTCTTT. This codes for CASRPLTDMNTEAFF.

The J gene is TRBJ2-5, the V gene TRBV19; TRBD1 aligns across 12 bases. The DNA matches TRBJ2-7 better at its end, which makes the J call doubtful. Germline CDR1 reads LNHDA; CDR2 reads SQIVND (reference sequence). The CDR3 runs to 15 residues. CDR3 residues: CASSVTGTGGNEQYF. Written as DNA, the CDR3 is TGTGCCAGTAGTGTAACCGGGACAGGGGGCAACGAGCAGTACTTC.